A selection of T cell receptor beta chains follows, all from one sample in a study of T cells in Graves' hyperthyroidism and ophthalmopathy. TCRdb reanalysed the multiplex PCR reads using MiXCR and keeps one entry per CDR3 protein. Among roughly 380,000 distinct CDR3 sequences, about 15% were seen once, and the ten largest hold 11%. Input material: blood. Receptors originate from a woman aged 55-70 years with Graves' hyperthyroidism. The CDR3 runs from the conserved cysteine through the conserved F or W. The order of the fields is CDR3 protein, CDR3 DNA, D gene, clone size, J gene, V gene. The D gene is left open where the match is weak. Clone sizes are given selectively: once, few, many, or a class where the clone is expanded.

CDR3aa: CATSRDLSGTSDEQFF
CDR3nt: TGTGCCACCAGCAGAGATCTTTCCGGGACTAGCGATGAGCAGTTCTTC
d_gene: TRBD2
abundance: many
j_gene: TRBJ2-1
v_gene: TRBV15

CDR3aa: CASNEGGTQYF
CDR3nt: TGTGCCAGCAATGAGGGGGGTACGCAGTATTTT
d_gene: .
abundance: many
j_gene: TRBJ2-3
v_gene: TRBV2

CDR3aa: CASSHGSWEGVIQYF
CDR3nt: TGTGCCAGCAGCCACGGGTCATGGGAGGGGGTCATTCAGTACTTC
d_gene: .
abundance: many
j_gene: TRBJ2-4
v_gene: TRBV11-2

CDR3aa: CASSPARANEQFF
CDR3nt: TGTGCCAGCAGCCCCGCCAGGGCAAATGAGCAGTTCTTC
d_gene: .
abundance: many
j_gene: TRBJ2-1
v_gene: TRBV7-9

CDR3aa: CSVVKSLPGTGSYNEQFF
CDR3nt: TGCAGCGTTGTGAAGTCCTTACCCGGGACAGGGTCCTACAATGAGCAGTTCTTC
d_gene: TRBD1
abundance: many
j_gene: TRBJ2-1
v_gene: TRBV29-1

CDR3aa: CASSLGHSGANVLTF
CDR3nt: TGTGCCAGCAGCTTAGGCCACTCTGGGGCCAACGTCCTGACTTTC
d_gene: .
abundance: many
j_gene: TRBJ2-6
v_gene: TRBV7-2

CDR3aa: CATSDSSPTVGETQYF
CDR3nt: TGTGCCACCAGTGATTCCTCGCCGACAGTCGGAGAGACCCAGTACTTC
d_gene: .
abundance: .
j_gene: TRBJ2-5
v_gene: TRBV24-1

CDR3aa: CASSLDWARPNTEAFF
CDR3nt: TGTGCCAGCAGCTTAGACTGGGCCAGGCCGAACACTGAAGCTTTCTTT
d_gene: .
abundance: few
j_gene: TRBJ1-1
v_gene: TRBV7-9

CDR3aa: CASSRDRGFQPQHF
CDR3nt: TGTGCCAGCAGCCGGGACAGGGGTTTTCAGCCCCAGCATTTT
d_gene: TRBD1
abundance: few
j_gene: TRBJ1-5
v_gene: TRBV7-2

CDR3aa: CASMNLGSDTQYF
CDR3nt: TGTGCCAGCATGAACCTTGGGTCCGATACGCAGTATTTT
d_gene: .
abundance: .
j_gene: TRBJ2-3
v_gene: TRBV19

CDR3aa: CASSFKGTGTIHEQYF
CDR3nt: TGTGCCAGCAGCTTTAAAGGGACAGGGACGATCCACGAGCAGTACTTC
d_gene: TRBD1
abundance: many
j_gene: TRBJ2-7
v_gene: TRBV7-8

CDR3aa: CASTAGRGEAFF
CDR3nt: TGTGCCAGCACCGCCGGGCGGGGGGAAGCTTTCTTT
d_gene: .
abundance: .
j_gene: TRBJ1-1
v_gene: TRBV27

CDR3aa: CASGPGVAQPQHF
CDR3nt: TGTGCTAGTGGTCCCGGTGTTGCTCAGCCCCAGCATTTT
d_gene: .
abundance: many
j_gene: TRBJ1-5
v_gene: TRBV12-5

CDR3aa: CSAREGVNEQFF
CDR3nt: TGCAGTGCTCGTGAGGGCGTCAATGAGCAGTTCTTC
d_gene: .
abundance: many
j_gene: TRBJ2-1
v_gene: TRBV20-1

CDR3aa: CASSGSSGNTIYF
CDR3nt: TGTGCCAGCAGCGGGAGCTCTGGAAACACCATATATTTT
d_gene: .
abundance: many
j_gene: TRBJ1-3
v_gene: TRBV11-3

CDR3aa: CASSEATELSTDTQYF
CDR3nt: TGTGCCAGCAGTGAAGCCACAGAGCTGAGCACAGATACGCAGTATTTT
d_gene: .
abundance: many
j_gene: TRBJ2-3
v_gene: TRBV6-1

CDR3aa: CASSPTKPGAFGNEQFF
CDR3nt: TGTGCCAGCAGCCCTACTAAACCAGGGGCCTTTGGGAATGAGCAGTTCTTC
d_gene: .
abundance: many
j_gene: TRBJ2-1
v_gene: TRBV14

CDR3aa: CSAGRMDTQYF
CDR3nt: TGCAGTGCGGGCCGGATGGATACGCAGTATTTT
d_gene: .
abundance: .
j_gene: TRBJ2-3
v_gene: TRBV20-1

CDR3aa: CASSIHPVDGEQFF
CDR3nt: TGTGCCAGTAGTATACACCCCGTGGATGGTGAGCAGTTCTTC
d_gene: .
abundance: .
j_gene: TRBJ2-1
v_gene: TRBV11-3

CDR3aa: CASSPGGLQYGYTF
CDR3nt: TGTGCCAGCAGTCCCGGCGGCCTGCAGTATGGCTACACCTTC
d_gene: .
abundance: many
j_gene: TRBJ1-2
v_gene: TRBV28

CDR3aa: CSATGASGNTIYF
CDR3nt: TGCAGTGCTACAGGGGCTTCTGGAAACACCATATATTTT
d_gene: .
abundance: .
j_gene: TRBJ1-3
v_gene: TRBV20-1

CDR3aa: CASSKIAGATSYEQYF
CDR3nt: TGCGCCAGCAGCAAAATAGCGGGAGCGACCTCCTACGAGCAGTACTTC
d_gene: TRBD2
abundance: many
j_gene: TRBJ2-7
v_gene: TRBV5-1